These 25 T cell receptor beta chains share one sample of origin, sequenced in a study of a mutant IDH1 vaccine in newly diagnosed glioma. Generated by immunoSEQ multiplex PCR, the TCRdb table keeps only in-frame clones and is missing some. The data show 60,000 to 70,000 clones, roughly four fifths seen once. Time point in this sample: week 47, end of study. Topical imiquimod was applied with each vaccine dose, which held 300 ug of mutant IDH1 20-mer peptide. These receptors have no known antigen. The sequencing here drew on PBMCs, taken from a glioma patient whose treatment included an IDH1 peptide vaccine. These receptors were obtained from a man in his thirties or forties with glioma.

The chain has TRBV19 and TRBJ2-2, with 8 bases identical to TRBD2. CDR3 length: 15 amino acids. Germline lookup yields CDR1 LNHDA and CDR2 SQIVND (reference sequence). Trimming took 5 bases from V and 2 from J; bases not matched to a gene: 4. The CDR3 nucleotides read TGTGCCAGTAGTTTGGGACTAGTTAACACCGGGGAGCTGTTTTTT. Amino acids: CASSLGLVNTGELFF.

The rearrangement links TRBV7-9 to TRBJ2-7; D may be TRBD2 (5 bases). V dropped 0 bases and J dropped 0 bases, with 6 bases sitting between them. The length of the CDR3 is 14 residues. Germline CDR1 reads SEHNR; CDR2 reads FQNEAQ (reference sequence). For the CDR3, the DNA is TGTGCCAGCAGCTTAGCAGGGAGCTCCTACGAGCAGTACTTC. Translated: CASSLAGSSYEQYF.

CDR3 bases: TGTGCCAGCAGTTTATTGGGTTCCCGGTATTTT. Translation: CASSLLGSRYF. The rearrangement joins TRBV28 to TRBJ2-3, with no clear D. Between the trimmed V and J ends, which lost 1 base and 14 bases, there was a span of 10 bases. The CDR3 has 11 residues. Germline V gene sequence: CDR1 MDHEN, CDR2 SYDVKM. The full variable domain, its missing parts supplied by reference TRBV28 and TRBJ2-3, is DVKVTQSSRYLVKRTGEKVFLECVQDMDHENMFWYRQDPGLGLRLIYFSYDVKMKEKGDIPEGYSVSREKKERFSLILESASTNQTSMYLCASSLLGSRYFGPGTRLTVL.

V usage is TRBV23-1 and J usage is TRBJ2-7; D unclear. TRBV23-1 is annotated as an ORF whose role is uncertain. V was cut by 11 bases and J by 4 bases, with 9 bases left in between. This CDR3 has 10 residues. The DNA for the CDR3 is TGCGCCGGTCGGGTGTACGAGCAGTACTTC. Translation gives CAGRVYEQYF.

J is TRBJ2-2 and V is TRBV27; perhaps TRBD2 as D (6 bases). V lost 5 bases, J lost 9 bases, and 16 bases lay in between. The V gene's germline CDR1 is MNHEY and CDR2 SMNVEV (reference sequence). The CDR3 covers 14 residues. CDR3 loop: CASSGDSFLRELFF. DNA of the CDR3: TGTGCCAGCAGTGGGGACTCCTTCTTGAGGGAGCTGTTTTTT.

The chain carries TRBV6-1 and TRBJ1-5, with a tentative D call TRBD1 (6 bases). Trimming pared 6 bases from V and 2 bases from J, leaving 14 bases between. The CDR3 totals 15 residues. The V gene's germline CDR1 is MNHNS and CDR2 SASEGT. CDR3 nucleotides: TGTGCCAGCAGAAAGGACAGTAAGGGCAATCAGCCCCAGCATTTT. This translates into CASRKDSKGNQPQHF.

The CDR3 loop is CASSFIVQGGSYEQYF. The CDR3 region has the DNA TGTGCCAGCAGCTTTATTGTACAGGGGGGGTCCTACGAGCAGTACTTC. The J gene is TRBJ2-7, the V gene TRBV11-2; perhaps TRBD1 as D (8 bases). The CDR3 sequence is 16 residues long. The germline V gene has CDR1 SGHAT and CDR2 FQNNGV. V dropped 3 bases and J dropped 1 base, with 16 bases sitting between them. Supplemented by reference TRBV11-2 and TRBJ2-7, the full variable domain reads EAGVAQSPRYKIIEKRQSVAFWCNPISGHATLYWYQQILGQGPKLLIQFQNNGVVDDSQLPKDRFSAERLKGVDSTLKIQPAKLEDSAVYLCASSFIVQGGSYEQYFGPGTRLTVT.

The V gene is TRBV19, the J gene TRBJ1-5; D unresolved. The CDR3 is 13 residues long. Trimming cost V 6 bases and J 0 bases, with 6 bases left between them. CDR1 LNHDA and CDR2 SQIVND come from the germline V gene (reference sequence). The CDR3 is CASRGYSNQPQHF. CDR3 DNA sequence: TGTGCCAGTAGGGGGTATAGCAATCAGCCCCAGCATTTT.

This clone was seen more than once but under ten times. Other DNA sequences in the sample encode the same CDR3. The chain carries TRBV15 and TRBJ1-5; D possibly corresponds to TRBD1 (5 bases). The CDR3 sequence is 16 residues long. Germline V gene lookup returns CDR1 LNHNV and CDR2 YYDKDF (reference sequence). V was cut by 1 base and J by 4 bases, with 14 bases left in between. The CDR3 reads CATSRGTGGRNQPQHF. CDR3 bases: TGTGCCACCAGCAGAGGAACAGGCGGGAGAAATCAGCCCCAGCATTTT.

V is TRBV15 and J is TRBJ2-5; no clear D gene. Per the germline V gene, CDR1 is LNHNV and CDR2 is YYDKDF (reference sequence). V was pared by 0 bases and J by 5 bases, with 10 bases between. The CDR3 is 14 residues long. CDR3 bases: TGTGCCACCAGCAGAGATTTGAGTAGTGAGACCCAGTACTTC. Translated: CATSRDLSSETQYF.

On this clone itself: The same CDR3 is also encoded by other DNA sequences in this sample. The CDR3 region is CASSQTLDRSLDEAFF. Here the CDR3 DNA reads TGCGCCAGCAGCCAAACCTTGGACAGGTCCCTTGATGAAGCTTTCTTT. The chain links TRBV4-1 to TRBJ1-1; TRBD1 aligns across 7 bases. V trimming: 2 bases; J trimming: 7 bases; junction bases outside the gene matches: 13. This CDR3 region has 16 residues. The germline V gene encodes CDR1 MGHRA and CDR2 YSYEKL.

This clone was counted a few times. The rearrangement links TRBV7-9 to TRBJ1-1; 7 positions agree with TRBD1. Germline V gene sequence: CDR1 SEHNR, CDR2 FQNEAQ (reference sequence). Losses at the gene ends were 4 bases for V and 6 bases for J; bases not matched to a gene: 8. The CDR3 sequence is 14 residues long. The CDR3 region is CASSYRQGDAEAFF. The CDR3 DNA is TGTGCCAGCAGCTATCGACAGGGTGACGCTGAAGCTTTCTTT.

The chain links TRBV7-2 to TRBJ2-2; D may be TRBD1 (6 bases). Deletions cut 6 bases from V and 7 bases from J, with 9 bases between. The CDR3 has 12 residues. The germline gives CDR1 SGHTA, CDR2 FQGNSA. CDR3 residues: CASRRGNGELFF. The CDR3 DNA is TGTGCCAGCAGGAGGGGGAACGGGGAGCTGTTTTTT.

This clone was recorded a few times. The chain combines TRBV6-1 with TRBJ1-1; unclear D gene. The CDR3 sequence is 12 residues long. Per germline, CDR1 MNHNS and CDR2 SASEGT. The CDR3 region has the DNA TGTGTCTCACAGCCGAGGCGGACTGAAGCTTTCTTT. Its protein is CVSQPRRTEAFF.

V and J are TRBV7-8 and TRBJ1-5; 7 nucleotides align to TRBD1. The CDR3 covers 14 residues. The trim removed 3 bases at V and 4 bases at J, leaving 3 bases unmatched. Germline lookup yields CDR1 SGHVS and CDR2 FQNEAQ. CDR3 amino acids: CASSLKQGNQPQHF. In DNA, the CDR3 is TGTGCCAGCAGCTTGAAACAGGGGAATCAGCCCCAGCATTTT.

The chain employs TRBV4-1 and TRBJ1-5, with a possible D match to TRBD1 (5 bases). Looked up from germline, CDR1 is MGHRA and CDR2 is YSYEKL. V was trimmed by 0 bases and J by 10 bases, leaving 19 bases between them. The CDR3 length is 16 residues. Here the CDR3 reads CASSQEGVTSLSPQHF. The CDR3 nucleotides read TGCGCCAGCAGCCAAGAAGGGGTCACATCCCTGTCCCCCCAGCATTTT.

The chain couples TRBV6-6 to TRBJ2-4; no clear D gene. Germline V gene lookup returns CDR1 MNHNY and CDR2 SVGAGI (reference sequence). Trimming took 8 bases from V and 10 from J, leaving 9 bases between them. This CDR3 comprises 10 residues. The DNA for the CDR3 is TGTGCCAGCGGGGAAGGGATTCAGTACTTC. It specifies CASGEGIQYF.

This clone appeared a few times. The CDR3 bases are TGTGCCAGTACAACAGGGGGCTTGAACACTGAAGCTTTCTTT. This sequence encodes CASTTGGLNTEAFF. The chain carries TRBV28 and TRBJ1-1, with 9 bases fitting TRBD1. In germline, CDR1 is MDHEN, CDR2 SYDVKM. CDR3 size: 14 residues. The junction had 5 bases not matched to a gene; V was cut back by 9 bases and J by 0 bases.

The V and J genes are TRBV7-9 and TRBJ2-3; D gene unclear. V was trimmed by 5 bases and J by 4 bases, leaving 16 bases between them. This CDR3 has 15 amino acids. The germline gives CDR1 SEHNR, CDR2 FQNEAQ (reference sequence). Here the CDR3 reads CASSPRIYTSDTQYF. The CDR3 DNA is TGTGCCAGCAGCCCGCGGATTTATACCTCAGATACGCAGTATTTT.

J is TRBJ1-2 and V is TRBV4-1; D perhaps matches TRBD1 (5 bases). The CDR3 is made up of 14 amino acids. Per the germline V gene, CDR1 is MGHRA and CDR2 is YSYEKL. Trimming took 1 base from V and 3 from J, leaving 9 bases between them. Here the CDR3 reads CASSQVMGDYGYTF. Here the CDR3 DNA reads TGCGCCAGCAGCCAAGTGATGGGGGACTATGGCTACACCTTC.

This clone has a handful of counts. The V gene is TRBV5-6, the J gene TRBJ1-1, with D unresolved. This CDR3 comprises 14 residues. V lost 3 bases to trimming and J lost 6 bases, with 15 bases between them. From germline, CDR1 is SGHDT and CDR2 YYEEEE. The CDR3 region is CASSSPGSYAEAFF. For the CDR3, the DNA is TGTGCCAGCAGCTCCCCAGGTTCCTACGCTGAAGCTTTCTTT.

The V gene is TRBV5-4, the J gene TRBJ2-7; 9 nucleotides agree with TRBD1. The CDR3 consists of 14 residues. The V segment lost 4 bases and the J segment 3 bases; nucleotides outside the gene matches: 5. CDR1 is SGHNT and CDR2 is YYREEE in the germline V gene (reference sequence). The CDR3 sequence: CASSPGTGSYEQYF. The CDR3 nucleotides are TGTGCCAGCAGCCCTGGGACAGGGAGCTACGAGCAGTACTTC.

This clone was seen once. V usage is TRBV19 and J usage is TRBJ1-6; 9 nucleotides match TRBD1. V was pared by 1 base and J by 4 bases, with 8 bases of the junction left unmatched. CDR3 length equals 18 residues. The germline gives CDR1 LNHDA, CDR2 SQIVND (reference sequence). The DNA of the CDR3 is TGTGCCAGTAGTATAGGACAGCGGGACAGGGTATATAATTCACCCCTCCACTTT. Residues: CASSIGQRDRVYNSPLHF.

The chain has TRBV6-1 and TRBJ2-2; TRBD1 matches 8 bases. CDR1 MNHNS and CDR2 SASEGT come from the germline V gene. V trimming: 2 bases; J trimming: 5 bases; junction bases outside the gene matches: 7. The CDR3 runs to 16 residues. The CDR3 loop reads CASSERTGKTTGELFF. CDR3 sequence (DNA): TGTGCCAGCAGTGAAAGGACAGGGAAGACTACCGGGGAGCTGTTTTTT.

The genes are TRBV27 and TRBJ1-2; 7 bases fit TRBD1. The CDR3 is 14 residues long. Germline CDR1 is MNHEY and CDR2 is SMNVEV (reference sequence). J lost 4 bases, V lost 8 bases, and 10 bases had no gene match. Here the CDR3 DNA reads TGTGCCAGCTCCCAACGCCGGGACAGCTATGGCTACACCTTC. This sequence encodes CASSQRRDSYGYTF.